This TCR beta chain was sequenced for a study of CD8+CD57+ T cells in acquired aplastic anemia. As for the study in general: Researchers reported that healthy donors averaged approximately 9.8 million reads for CD4+ cells.

On this clonotype: Its antigen remains unknown.

Study conclusions and caveats: No significant patient-versus-control difference appeared in CD8+ Simpson's diversity. Found in both controls and patients were around 29 CD8+ CDR3 sequences.

Researchers used genomic DNA as the template to profile TCR beta VDJ and CDR3. TCRdb re-called the reads with MiXCR, one entry per CDR3 protein. The sample includes around 140,000 distinct CDR3 sequences, 35% to 50% of them seen just once. Germline V gene sequence: CDR1 SEHNR, CDR2 FQNEAQ (reference sequence). The V segment lost 5 bases and the J segment 0 bases; nucleotides outside the gene matches: 4. The CDR3 is made up of 14 amino acids. The sequence was collected from a human donor in good health, serving as a control. The chain couples TRBV7-9 to TRBJ2-7; 7 bases line up with TRBD1. Sequenced input: sorted CD4+, CD8+, or CD8+CD57+ T cells (not recorded which) from PBMCs. The CDR3 sequence is CASSHRGSSYEQYF. The DNA for the CDR3 is TGTGCCAGCAGCCACAGGGGAAGCTCCTACGAGCAGTACTTC.